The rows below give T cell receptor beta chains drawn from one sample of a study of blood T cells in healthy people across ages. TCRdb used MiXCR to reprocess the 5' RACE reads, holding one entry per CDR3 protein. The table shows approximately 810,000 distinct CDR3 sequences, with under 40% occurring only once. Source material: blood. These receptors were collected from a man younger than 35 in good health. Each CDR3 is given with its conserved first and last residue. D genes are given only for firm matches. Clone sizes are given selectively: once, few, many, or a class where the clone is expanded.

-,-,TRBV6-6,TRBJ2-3,TGTGCCAGCAGTGAACAGTCAGATACGCAGTATTTT,CASSEQSDTQYF
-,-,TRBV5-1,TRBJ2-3,TGCGCCAGCAGCTTGGGGGGGCCCCTCACAGATACGCAGTATTTT,CASSLGGPLTDTQYF
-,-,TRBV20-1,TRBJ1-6,TGCAGTGCTAGACTCGACCTCACGGGTGTGGATTCACCCCTCCACTTT,CSARLDLTGVDSPLHF
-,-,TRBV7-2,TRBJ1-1,TGTGCCAGCAGAGCCCGGGTGGACACTGAAGCTTTCTTT,CASRARVDTEAFF
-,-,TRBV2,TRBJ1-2,TGTGCCAGCAGTAATCAGCCCCTGGATGACTATGGCTACACCTTC,CASSNQPLDDYGYTF
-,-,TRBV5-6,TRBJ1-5,TGTGCCAGCAGCTTGGGCTGGGATAGCAATCAGCCCCAGCATTTT,CASSLGWDSNQPQHF
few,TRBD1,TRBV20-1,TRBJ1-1,TGCAGTGCTAGAAAGGGACAGGGGGCCACTGAAGCTTTCTTT,CSARKGQGATEAFF
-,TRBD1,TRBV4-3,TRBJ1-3,TGCGCCAGCAGCCAGAAAATGACAGGGAGTGGAAACACCATATATTTT,CASSQKMTGSGNTIYF
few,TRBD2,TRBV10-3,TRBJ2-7,TGTGCCATCAGTGACCCCGGGGAGCGGGGGACAAACCGCTACGAGCAGTACTTC,CAISDPGERGTNRYEQYF
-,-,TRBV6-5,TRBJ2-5,TGTGCCAGCCAACGAAACAGGGTGGAGACCCAGTACTTC,CASQRNRVETQYF
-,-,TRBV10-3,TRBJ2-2,TGTGCCATCAGGGCCCCCCAAGATACCGGGGAGCTGTTTTTT,CAIRAPQDTGELFF
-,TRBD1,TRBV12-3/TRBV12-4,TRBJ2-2,TGTGCCAGCAGTCCGAAGACAGGGAGCACCGGGGAGCTGTTTTTT,CASSPKTGSTGELFF